The present entry profiles one T cell receptor (beta chain) with its context. The sample originates from a study of blood T cell repertoires in COVID-19. Study-level background: Italy, Spain and the United States were the sources of the convalescent and acute COVID-19 samples. T cells, B-cell-depleted T cells, or PBMCs supplied cDNA or gDNA.

This CDR3 contains 13 residues. Germline V gene data show CDR1 as SGHDT and CDR2 as YYEEEE. Between the trimmed V and J ends, which lost 7 bases and 4 bases, there was a span of 14 bases. As processed by the authors: The assay estimated nucleated cells by amplifying reference gene primers. Profiled with immunoSEQ multiplex PCR; TCRdb holds only in-frame clones, not every one. V, J and clone size reflect that table, while D and trimming were determined from the DNA. This repertoire shows over 150,000 clones, more than 85% found once; its top ten account for roughly 0.56%. What was sequenced was peripheral blood. V gene TRBV5-6 combines with J gene TRBJ1-2; possibly TRBD1 for D (6 bases). This sequence was found in a man between 45 and 60 years old with acute or convalescent COVID-19. The CDR3 here is CASGKGEGYGYTF. The CDR3 DNA follows: TGTGCCAGCGGCAAGGGGGAGGGCTATGGCTACACCTTC.